A selection of T cell receptor beta chains follows, all from one sample in a study of T-cell memory formation after mild COVID-19. TCRdb analysed the 5' RACE reads with MiXCR anew, one entry per CDR3 protein. The table shows fewer than 450,000 distinct CDR3 sequences, with 24% occurring only once. Sample: PBMCs or a T cell subset sorted from them (not recorded which). These receptors all come from an adult woman who had mild COVID-19 (a few samples of this study predate the infection). Cell type and time point are not known. The CDR3 runs from the conserved cysteine through the conserved F or W. The D gene is left open where the match is weak. Only part of the rows carry a size: once, few, many, or a class if the clone is expanded.

V gene	J gene	clone size	D gene	CDR3 protein	CDR3 DNA
TRBV6-6	TRBJ1-2	-	-	CASSRSGLDGYTF	TGTGCCAGCAGCCGCTCAGGATTAGATGGCTACACCTTC
TRBV12-3/TRBV12-4	TRBJ2-5	few	TRBD2	CASTRTSGESQYF	TGTGCCAGCACTCGGACTAGCGGGGAGTCCCAGTACTTC
TRBV11-2	TRBJ2-7	many	TRBD2	CASSQLAGASYEQYF	TGTGCCAGCAGCCAACTAGCGGGGGCCTCCTACGAGCAGTACTTC
TRBV19	TRBJ2-1	many	-	CASSRDSAYNEQFF	TGTGCCAGTAGTAGGGACTCTGCCTACAATGAGCAGTTCTTC
TRBV7-2	TRBJ2-7	few	-	CASSLPTSSYEQYF	TGTGCCAGCAGCTTACCCACATCCTCCTACGAGCAGTACTTC
TRBV5-1	TRBJ2-1	-	TRBD1	CASKGAAYNEQFF	TGCGCCAGCAAGGGGGCAGCATACAATGAGCAGTTCTTC
TRBV5-1	TRBJ1-3	few	-	CASSGVSGNTIYF	TGCGCCAGCAGCGGGGTTTCTGGAAACACCATATATTTT
TRBV6-2/TRBV6-3	TRBJ2-2	few	-	CASSYSRQGRAGELFF	TGTGCCAGCAGTTACTCGCGCCAGGGTAGGGCCGGGGAGCTGTTTTTT
TRBV3-1	TRBJ1-1	-	-	CASSLYVGERRAFF	TGTGCCAGCAGCCTCTATGTGGGGGAAAGACGGGCTTTCTTT
TRBV11-3	TRBJ1-2	-	TRBD1	CASSSRTGSGYTF	TGTGCCAGCAGCTCTCGGACAGGGAGCGGCTACACCTTC
TRBV19	TRBJ2-7	-	-	CASSRPQWYFGQYF	TGTGCCAGTAGCCGACCCCAATGGTATTTCGGGCAGTACTTC
TRBV14	TRBJ2-1	many	TRBD1	CASSQAGTVQFF	TGTGCCAGCAGCCAAGCCGGGACAGTGCAGTTCTTC
TRBV5-1	TRBJ2-5	few	TRBD2	CASSPGLAGAETQYF	TGCGCCAGCAGCCCGGGACTAGCAGGGGCCGAGACCCAGTACTTC
TRBV24-1	TRBJ2-7	few	TRBD1	CATSAGTVPYEQYF	TGTGCCACCAGTGCGGGGACAGTACCCTACGAGCAGTACTTC
TRBV5-5	TRBJ1-5	-	-	CASSLWSWGSNQPQHF	TGTGCCAGCAGCTTGTGGAGCTGGGGAAGCAATCAGCCCCAGCATTTT
TRBV2	TRBJ2-7	-	TRBD1	CASRRIIQGILSYEQYF	TGTGCCAGCAGACGAATCATACAGGGGATTCTCTCCTACGAGCAGTACTTC
TRBV20-1	TRBJ2-2	few	-	CSARPTGELFF	TGCAGTGCAAGACCCACCGGGGAGCTGTTTTTT
TRBV9	TRBJ2-1	-	TRBD2	CASSVALAGGPMGPEQFF	TGTGCCAGCAGCGTAGCCCTAGCGGGAGGGCCAATGGGGCCCGAGCAGTTCTTC
TRBV5-1	TRBJ1-3	many	TRBD1	CASSQDRTSGNTIYF	TGCGCCAGCAGCCAGGACAGGACCTCTGGAAACACCATATATTTT
TRBV5-1	TRBJ2-3	few	-	CASSQSPLGGGTDTQYF	TGCGCCAGCAGCCAATCCCCTTTGGGCGGGGGCACAGATACGCAGTATTTT
TRBV19	TRBJ1-5	-	-	CASSPGLILYSNQPQHF	TGTGCCAGTAGTCCGGGACTCATCCTTTATAGCAATCAGCCCCAGCATTTT
TRBV7-9	TRBJ1-1	few	TRBD1	CASSYGQAEAFF	TGTGCCAGCAGTTACGGACAGGCCGAAGCTTTCTTT
TRBV5-1	TRBJ2-7	few	TRBD1	CASSWNRDRNEQYF	TGCGCCAGCAGCTGGAACCGGGACAGAAACGAGCAGTACTTC
TRBV7-9	TRBJ2-1	-	-	CASSVSPSRRNNEQFF	TGTGCCAGCAGCGTATCCCCATCGCGGCGAAACAATGAGCAGTTCTTC
TRBV27	TRBJ2-2	-	TRBD2	CASSLEGPGLATTGELFF	TGTGCCAGCAGTTTAGAGGGGCCTGGACTAGCGACTACCGGGGAGCTGTTTTTT
TRBV30	TRBJ2-6	-	-	CARSGVSGANVLTF	TGTGCCCGCTCAGGGGTCTCTGGGGCCAACGTCCTGACTTTC
TRBV10-3	TRBJ2-3	-	-	CAIQGDSGTDTQYF	TGTGCCATCCAGGGGGATAGCGGGACAGATACGCAGTATTTT
TRBV5-5	TRBJ1-1	few	TRBD1	CASSLEGQGARTEAFF	TGTGCCAGCAGCTTGGAGGGACAGGGGGCTCGGACTGAAGCTTTCTTT
TRBV24-1	TRBJ1-4	-	-	CATSDFKNEKLFF	TGTGCCACCAGTGATTTTAAGAATGAAAAACTGTTTTTT
TRBV7-9	TRBJ2-1	many	TRBD2	CASSPLGLAAYNEQFF	TGTGCCAGCAGCCCCCTCGGGCTAGCGGCCTACAATGAGCAGTTCTTC
TRBV20-1	TRBJ2-1	few	-	CSASEQGDNEQFF	TGCAGTGCTAGTGAACAGGGAGACAATGAGCAGTTCTTC
TRBV6-2/TRBV6-3	TRBJ1-4	-	-	CASSPRTATYEKLFF	TGTGCCAGCAGTCCTCGGACAGCCACTTATGAAAAACTGTTTTTT
TRBV29-1	TRBJ2-7	-	TRBD1	CSVTVGQGAEQYF	TGCAGCGTCACCGTGGGACAGGGGGCTGAGCAGTACTTC
TRBV4-2	TRBJ1-5	-	-	CASSKLGNQPQHF	TGTGCCAGCAGCAAACTGGGCAATCAGCCCCAGCATTTT
TRBV4-1	TRBJ1-3	-	TRBD1	CASSQFRDSEAGNTIYF	TGCGCCAGCAGCCAATTCCGGGACAGTGAAGCTGGAAACACCATATATTTT
TRBV7-9	TRBJ2-7	few	-	CASSPDINEQYF	TGTGCCAGCAGCCCGGACATAAACGAGCAGTACTTC
TRBV12-3/TRBV12-4	TRBJ1-1	-	TRBD1	CASSDRGGGNTEAFF	TGTGCCAGCAGTGACAGGGGAGGAGGGAACACTGAAGCTTTCTTT
TRBV10-3	TRBJ2-3	few	-	CATSGRRAASTDTQYF	TGTGCCACCTCGGGTCGGCGAGCGGCTAGCACAGATACGCAGTATTTT
TRBV19	TRBJ2-5	few	TRBD2	CASTGLAGGQETQYF	TGTGCCAGTACCGGGTTAGCGGGAGGACAAGAGACCCAGTACTTC
TRBV7-8	TRBJ2-2	-	TRBD2	CASKTSGGVTGELFF	TGTGCCAGCAAGACTAGCGGGGGTGTCACCGGGGAGCTGTTTTTT
TRBV12-3/TRBV12-4	TRBJ2-7	-	TRBD2	CASSLSSGSVEQYF	TGTGCCAGCAGTTTAAGCAGCGGGAGTGTCGAGCAGTACTTC